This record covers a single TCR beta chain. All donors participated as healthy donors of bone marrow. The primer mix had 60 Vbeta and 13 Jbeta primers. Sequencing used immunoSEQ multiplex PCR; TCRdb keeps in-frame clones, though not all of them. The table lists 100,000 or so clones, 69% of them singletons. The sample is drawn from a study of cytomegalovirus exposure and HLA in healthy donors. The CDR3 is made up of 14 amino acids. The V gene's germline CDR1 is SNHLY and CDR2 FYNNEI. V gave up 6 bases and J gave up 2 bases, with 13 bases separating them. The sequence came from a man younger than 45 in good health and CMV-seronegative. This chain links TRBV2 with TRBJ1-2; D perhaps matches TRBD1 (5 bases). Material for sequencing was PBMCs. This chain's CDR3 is CASSSQGGNYGYTF. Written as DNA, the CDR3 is TGTGCCAGCAGCTCCCAGGGCGGAAACTATGGCTACACCTTC.